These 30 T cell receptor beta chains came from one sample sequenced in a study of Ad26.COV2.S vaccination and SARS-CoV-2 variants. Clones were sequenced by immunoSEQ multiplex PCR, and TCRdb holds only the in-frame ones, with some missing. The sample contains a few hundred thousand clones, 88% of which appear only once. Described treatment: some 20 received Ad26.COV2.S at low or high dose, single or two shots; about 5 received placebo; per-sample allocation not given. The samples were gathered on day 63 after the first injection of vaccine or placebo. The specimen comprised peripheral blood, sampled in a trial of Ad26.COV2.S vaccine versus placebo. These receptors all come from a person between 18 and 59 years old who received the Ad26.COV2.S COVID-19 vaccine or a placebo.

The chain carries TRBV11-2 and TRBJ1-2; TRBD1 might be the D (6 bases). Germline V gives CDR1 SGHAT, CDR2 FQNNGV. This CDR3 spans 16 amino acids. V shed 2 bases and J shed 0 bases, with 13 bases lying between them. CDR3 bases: TGTGCCAGCAGCTTATGGGCAGGGACAACTAACTATGGCTACACCTTC. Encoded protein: CASSLWAGTTNYGYTF.

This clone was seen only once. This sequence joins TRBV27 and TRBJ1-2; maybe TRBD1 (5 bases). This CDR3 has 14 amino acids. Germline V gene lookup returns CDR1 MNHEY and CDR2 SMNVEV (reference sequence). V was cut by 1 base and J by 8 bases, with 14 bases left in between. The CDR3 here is CASSLWGGEEGYTF. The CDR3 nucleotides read TGTGCCAGCAGTTTATGGGGGGGAGAGGAGGGCTACACCTTC.

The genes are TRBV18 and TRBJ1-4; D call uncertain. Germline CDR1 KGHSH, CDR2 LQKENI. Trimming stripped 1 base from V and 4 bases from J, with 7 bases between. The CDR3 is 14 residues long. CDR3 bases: TGTGCCAGCTCACCACGGGGAGTTAATGAAAAACTGTTTTTT. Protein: CASSPRGVNEKLFF. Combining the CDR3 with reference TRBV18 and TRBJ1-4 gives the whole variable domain NAGVMQNPRHLVRRRGQEARLRCSPMKGHSHVYWYRQLPEEGLKFMVYLQKENIIDESGMPKERFSAEFPKEGPSILRIQQVVRGDSAAYFCASSPRGVNEKLFFGSGTQLSVL.

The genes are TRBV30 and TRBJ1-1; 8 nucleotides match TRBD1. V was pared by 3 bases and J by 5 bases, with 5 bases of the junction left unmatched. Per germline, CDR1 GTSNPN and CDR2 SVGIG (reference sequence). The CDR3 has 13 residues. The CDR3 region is CAWRPNRGTEAFF. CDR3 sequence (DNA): TGTGCCTGGAGGCCGAACAGGGGGACTGAAGCTTTCTTT.

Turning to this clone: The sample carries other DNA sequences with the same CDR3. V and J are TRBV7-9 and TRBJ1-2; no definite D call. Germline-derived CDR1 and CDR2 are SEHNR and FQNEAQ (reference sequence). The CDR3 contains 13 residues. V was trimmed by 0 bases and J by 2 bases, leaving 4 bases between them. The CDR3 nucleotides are TGTGCCAGCAGCTTAGCTGGGAACTATGGCTACACCTTC. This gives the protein CASSLAGNYGYTF.

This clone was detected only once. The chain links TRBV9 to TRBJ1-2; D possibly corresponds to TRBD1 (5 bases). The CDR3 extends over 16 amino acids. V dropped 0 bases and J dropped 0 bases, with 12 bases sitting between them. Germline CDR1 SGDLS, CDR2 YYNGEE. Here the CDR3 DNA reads TGTGCCAGCAGCGTAGGGAAGGGGCTGGCTAACTATGGCTACACCTTC. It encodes CASSVGKGLANYGYTF.

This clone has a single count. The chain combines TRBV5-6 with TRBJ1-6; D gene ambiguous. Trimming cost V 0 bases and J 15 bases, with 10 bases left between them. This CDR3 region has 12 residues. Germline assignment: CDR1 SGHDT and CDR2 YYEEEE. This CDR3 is CASSLGERFLHF. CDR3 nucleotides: TGTGCCAGCAGCTTGGGGGAAAGGTTCCTCCACTTT. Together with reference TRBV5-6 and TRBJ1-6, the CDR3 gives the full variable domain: DAGVTQSPTHLIKTRGQQVTLRCSPKSGHDTVSWYQQALGQGPQFIFQYYEEEERQRGNFPDRFSGHQFPNYSSELNVNALLLGDSALYLCASSLGERFLHFGNGTRLTVT.

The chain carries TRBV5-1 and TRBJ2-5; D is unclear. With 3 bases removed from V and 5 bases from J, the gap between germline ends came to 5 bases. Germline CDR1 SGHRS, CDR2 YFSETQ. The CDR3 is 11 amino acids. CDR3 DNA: TGCGCCAGCAGCTCAAGGGAGACCCAGTACTTC. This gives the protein CASSSRETQYF.

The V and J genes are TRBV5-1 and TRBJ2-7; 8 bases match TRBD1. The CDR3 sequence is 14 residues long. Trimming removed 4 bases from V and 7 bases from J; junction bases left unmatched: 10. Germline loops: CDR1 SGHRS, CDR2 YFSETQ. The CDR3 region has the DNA TGCGCCAGCAGCCTAGGACAGGGACTGGGGGAGCAGTACTTC. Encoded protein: CASSLGQGLGEQYF.

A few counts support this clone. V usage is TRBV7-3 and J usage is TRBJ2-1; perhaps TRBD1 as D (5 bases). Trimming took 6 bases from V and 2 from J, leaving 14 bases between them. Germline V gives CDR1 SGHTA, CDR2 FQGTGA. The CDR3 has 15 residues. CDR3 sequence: CASSLQGGPYNEQFF. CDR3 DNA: TGTGCCAGCAGTCTTCAGGGTGGACCCTACAATGAGCAGTTCTTC.

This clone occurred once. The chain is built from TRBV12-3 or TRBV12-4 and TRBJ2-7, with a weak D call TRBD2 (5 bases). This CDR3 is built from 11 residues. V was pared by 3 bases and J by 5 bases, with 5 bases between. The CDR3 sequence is CASSLRDEQYF. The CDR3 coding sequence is TGTGCCAGCAGTTTGAGGGACGAGCAGTACTTC.

The CDR3 protein is CSARTGEAFF. Written as DNA, the CDR3 is TGCAGTGCTAGGACAGGCGAAGCTTTCTTT. V usage is TRBV20-1 and J usage is TRBJ1-1, with a possible D match to TRBD1 (6 bases). The V and J ends lost 3 bases and 8 bases respectively, with 7 bases between them. The germline V gene has CDR1 DFQATT and CDR2 SNEGSKA (reference sequence). The CDR3 is made up of 10 amino acids.

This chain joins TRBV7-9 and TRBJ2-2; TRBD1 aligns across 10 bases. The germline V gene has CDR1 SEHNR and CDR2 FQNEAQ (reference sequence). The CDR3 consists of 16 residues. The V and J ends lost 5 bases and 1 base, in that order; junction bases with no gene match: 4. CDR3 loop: CASSARDRGNTGELFF. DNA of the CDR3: TGTGCCAGCAGCGCCCGGGACAGGGGGAACACCGGGGAGCTGTTTTTT.

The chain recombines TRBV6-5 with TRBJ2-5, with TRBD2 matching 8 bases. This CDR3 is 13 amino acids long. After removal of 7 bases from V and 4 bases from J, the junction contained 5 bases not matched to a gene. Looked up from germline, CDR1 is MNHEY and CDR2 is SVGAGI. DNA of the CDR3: TGTGCCAGCAAAGCCGGGGGGGCAGAGACCCAGTACTTC. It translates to CASKAGGAETQYF.

The CDR3 DNA follows: TGTGCCAGCAGTGATCCCCAGGGTACGTCCAGAGAGACCCAGTACTTC. It encodes CASSDPQGTSRETQYF. This chain uses TRBV2 with TRBJ2-5; weak D call: TRBD1 (5 bases). The CDR3 sequence is 16 residues long. V lost 3 bases, J lost 4 bases, and 18 bases lay in between. CDR1 and CDR2 (germline): SNHLY, FYNNEI.

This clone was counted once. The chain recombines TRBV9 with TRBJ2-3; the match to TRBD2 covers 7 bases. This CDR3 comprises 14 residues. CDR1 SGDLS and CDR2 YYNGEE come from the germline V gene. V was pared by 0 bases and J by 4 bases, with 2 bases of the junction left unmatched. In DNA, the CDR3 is TGTGCCAGCAGCGTAGGGACTAGTTCAGATACGCAGTATTTT. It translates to CASSVGTSSDTQYF. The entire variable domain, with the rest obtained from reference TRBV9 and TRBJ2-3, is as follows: DSGVTQTPKHLITATGQRVTLRCSPRSGDLSVYWYQQSLDQGLQFLIQYYNGEERAKGNILERFSAQQFPDLHSELNLSSLELGDSALYFCASSVGTSSDTQYFGPGTRLTVL.

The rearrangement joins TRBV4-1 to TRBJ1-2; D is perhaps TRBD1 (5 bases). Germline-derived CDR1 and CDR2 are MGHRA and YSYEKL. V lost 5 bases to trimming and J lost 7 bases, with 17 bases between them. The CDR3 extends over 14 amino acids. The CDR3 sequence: CASSYPGKKGGYTF. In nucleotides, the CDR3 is TGCGCCAGCAGCTACCCAGGGAAAAAAGGTGGCTACACCTTC.

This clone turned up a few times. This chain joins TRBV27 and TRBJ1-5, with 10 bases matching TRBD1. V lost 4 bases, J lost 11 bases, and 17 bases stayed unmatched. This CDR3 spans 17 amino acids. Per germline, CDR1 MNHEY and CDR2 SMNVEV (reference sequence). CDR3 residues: CASSSHRTGGNGEAQHF. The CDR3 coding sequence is TGTGCCAGCAGTTCCCACAGGACAGGGGGAAATGGGGAGGCCCAGCATTTT.

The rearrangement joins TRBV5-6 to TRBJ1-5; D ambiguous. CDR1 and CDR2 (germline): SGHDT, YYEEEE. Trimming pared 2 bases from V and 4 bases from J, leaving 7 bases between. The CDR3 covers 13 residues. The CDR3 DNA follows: TGTGCCAGCAGCTTTTCAACAAATCAGCCCCAGCATTTT. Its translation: CASSFSTNQPQHF.

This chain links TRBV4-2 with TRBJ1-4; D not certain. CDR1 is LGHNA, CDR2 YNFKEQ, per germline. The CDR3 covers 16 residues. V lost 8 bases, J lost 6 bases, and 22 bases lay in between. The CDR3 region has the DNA TGTGCCAGCGGCGGTTTAAACACCGCTACCTATGAAAAACTGTTTTTT. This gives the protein CASGGLNTATYEKLFF.

DNA of the CDR3: TGTGCCAGCAGTGAATCGGGCAGGGGGCCCGAAGCTTTCTTT. As protein: CASSESGRGPEAFF. This chain connects TRBV6-1 to TRBJ1-1; 8 bases are a match to TRBD1. CDR3 size: 14 residues. Unmatched junction bases numbered 7, after V lost 2 bases and J lost 8 bases. The germline V gene has CDR1 MNHNS and CDR2 SASEGT.

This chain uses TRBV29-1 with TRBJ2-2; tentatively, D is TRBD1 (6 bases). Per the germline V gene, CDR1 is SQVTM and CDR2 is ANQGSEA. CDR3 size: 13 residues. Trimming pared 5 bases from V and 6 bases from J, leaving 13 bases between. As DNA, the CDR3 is TGCAGCGTTCGCTCACAGGGATCCGGGGAGCTGTTTTTT. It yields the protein CSVRSQGSGELFF.

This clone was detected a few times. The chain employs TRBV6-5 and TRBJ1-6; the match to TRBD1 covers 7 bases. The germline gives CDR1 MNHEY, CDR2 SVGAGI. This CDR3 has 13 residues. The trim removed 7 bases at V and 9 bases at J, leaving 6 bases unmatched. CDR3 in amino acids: CASTRDRASPLHF. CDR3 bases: TGTGCCAGCACCCGAGACAGGGCTTCACCCCTCCACTTT.

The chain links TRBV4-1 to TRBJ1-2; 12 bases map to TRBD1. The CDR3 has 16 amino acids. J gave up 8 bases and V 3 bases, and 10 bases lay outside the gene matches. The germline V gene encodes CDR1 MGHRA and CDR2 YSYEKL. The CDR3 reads CASSQRLGQGALGYTF. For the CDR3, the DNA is TGCGCCAGCAGCCAGCGACTGGGACAGGGGGCCCTCGGCTACACCTTC.

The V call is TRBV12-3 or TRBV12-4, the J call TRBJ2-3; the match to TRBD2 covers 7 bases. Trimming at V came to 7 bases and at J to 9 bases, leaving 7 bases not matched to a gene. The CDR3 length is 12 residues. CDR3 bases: TGTGCCAGCACTAACGGACTAGAAACGCAGTATTTT. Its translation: CASTNGLETQYF.

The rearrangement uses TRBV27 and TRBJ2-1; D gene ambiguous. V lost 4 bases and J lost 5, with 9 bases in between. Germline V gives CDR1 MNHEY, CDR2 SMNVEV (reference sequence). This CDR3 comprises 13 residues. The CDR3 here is CASSSTTDNEQFF. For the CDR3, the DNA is TGTGCCAGCAGTTCCACCACAGACAATGAGCAGTTCTTC.

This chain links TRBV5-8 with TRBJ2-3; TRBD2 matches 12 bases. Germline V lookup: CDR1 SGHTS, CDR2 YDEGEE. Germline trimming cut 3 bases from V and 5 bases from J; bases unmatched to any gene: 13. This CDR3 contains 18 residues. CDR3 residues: CASSSMTSGGGWEDTQYF. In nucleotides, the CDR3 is TGTGCCAGCAGCTCAATGACTAGCGGGGGCGGTTGGGAAGATACGCAGTATTTT.

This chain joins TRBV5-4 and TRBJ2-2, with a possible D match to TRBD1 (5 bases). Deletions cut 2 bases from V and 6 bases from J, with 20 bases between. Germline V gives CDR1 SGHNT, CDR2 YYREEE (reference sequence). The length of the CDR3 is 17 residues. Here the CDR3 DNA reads TGTGCCAGCAGCTTTTTAAGTCCAGGGCAAGTCCCCGGGGAGCTGTTTTTT. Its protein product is CASSFLSPGQVPGELFF.

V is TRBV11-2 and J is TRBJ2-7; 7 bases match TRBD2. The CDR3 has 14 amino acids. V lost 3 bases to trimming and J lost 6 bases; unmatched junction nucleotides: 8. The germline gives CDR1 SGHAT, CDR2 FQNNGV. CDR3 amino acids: CASSLGGVSGEQYF. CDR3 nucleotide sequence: TGTGCCAGCAGCTTGGGGGGGGTCTCGGGCGAGCAGTACTTC.

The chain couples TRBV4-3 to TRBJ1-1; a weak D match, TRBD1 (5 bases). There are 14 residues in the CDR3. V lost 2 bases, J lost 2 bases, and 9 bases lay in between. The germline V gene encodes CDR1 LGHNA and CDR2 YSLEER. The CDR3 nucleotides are TGCGCCAGCAGCCAATCCAGGGTCAACACTGAAGCTTTCTTT. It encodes CASSQSRVNTEAFF.